This is a list of T cell receptor beta chains from one sample in a study of shared clonotypes between healthy human individuals. The repertoire was sequenced with immunoSEQ multiplex PCR; TCRdb's copy has only in-frame clones and lacks some. The table records hundreds of thousands of clones, under 80% of them present only once. Input material: memory CD4+ T cells sorted from blood. All receptors derive from a woman aged 25 to 39 in good health. CDR3s include the opening cysteine and the closing phenylalanine or tryptophan. D genes are given only for firm matches. Only some rows state a clone size, as once, few, many or a class for expanded clones.

d_call,clone_size,v_call,j_call,cdr3_nt,cdr3_aa
NA,many,TRBV7-9,TRBJ2-3,TGTGCCAGCAGCCCCAGGGAAGTTAACACAGATACGCAGTATTTT,CASSPREVNTDTQYF
NA,NA,TRBV28,TRBJ1-4,TGTGCCAGCAGACCCCAAGGTGTTGAAAAACTGTTTTTT,CASRPQGVEKLFF
TRBD1,NA,TRBV4-2,TRBJ1-5,TGTGCCAGCAGCCAAGAGCCCAGGGGGAGTCAGCCCCAGCATTTT,CASSQEPRGSQPQHF
TRBD2,NA,TRBV19,TRBJ2-1,TGTGCCAGTAGGGCTAGGACTAGCAACCACAATGAGCAGTTCTTC,CASRARTSNHNEQFF
NA,NA,TRBV28,TRBJ1-2,TGTGCCAGCAGTCCCCCATTAATGGCAGGGCCCTATGGCTACACCTTC,CASSPPLMAGPYGYTF
NA,NA,TRBV5-5,TRBJ1-4,TGTGCCAGCAGCGGAAAGCCTTCAACTAATGAAAAACTGTTTTTT,CASSGKPSTNEKLFF
NA,NA,TRBV27,TRBJ1-2,TGTGCCAGCAGTTTAGGGCAGGGTCCCTATGGCTACACCTTC,CASSLGQGPYGYTF
TRBD1,many,TRBV5-6,TRBJ2-7,TGTGCCAGCCTAGCTGGGCGGGACAGGGGGCTGAACGAGCAGTACTTC,CASLAGRDRGLNEQYF
TRBD1,NA,TRBV28,TRBJ2-5,TGTGCCAGCAGCCTGATAGGGGGCGCGAAGACCCAGTACTTC,CASSLIGGAKTQYF
TRBD1,NA,TRBV19,TRBJ2-3,TGTGCCAGTAGAGATACAGGGGGTGGCACAGATACGCAGTATTTT,CASRDTGGGTDTQYF
NA,once,TRBV20-1,TRBJ2-1,TGCAGTGCGTTACACAATGAGCAGTTCTTC,CSALHNEQFF
NA,NA,TRBV10-3,TRBJ2-1,TGTGCCATCAGTGAAGGCTCGCCGAGGGATGAGCAGTTCTTC,CAISEGSPRDEQFF
TRBD2,NA,TRBV10-3,TRBJ2-3,TGTGCCATCAGTCCTAGCGGAATCACAGATACGCAGTATTTT,CAISPSGITDTQYF
TRBD2,few,TRBV25-1,TRBJ2-3,TGTGCCGTAGAGGGACTAGCGGACACAGATACGCAGTATTTT,CAVEGLADTDTQYF
NA,few,TRBV25-1,TRBJ2-3,TGTGCCAGCAGTACCCCCCGGACAGCCCCTAGCACAGATACGCAGTATTTT,CASSTPRTAPSTDTQYF
NA,NA,TRBV28,TRBJ1-5,TGTGCCAGCAGGCACATGGGGACGGAGTTAAATCAGCCCCAGCATTTT,CASRHMGTELNQPQHF
NA,NA,TRBV7-8,TRBJ1-3,TGTGCCAGCAGCCCGGAGCCCCATAACACCATATATTTT,CASSPEPHNTIYF
TRBD1,NA,TRBV2,TRBJ2-3,TGTGCCAGCAGGGAAGGGGGCGTGACAGATACGCAGTATTTT,CASREGGVTDTQYF